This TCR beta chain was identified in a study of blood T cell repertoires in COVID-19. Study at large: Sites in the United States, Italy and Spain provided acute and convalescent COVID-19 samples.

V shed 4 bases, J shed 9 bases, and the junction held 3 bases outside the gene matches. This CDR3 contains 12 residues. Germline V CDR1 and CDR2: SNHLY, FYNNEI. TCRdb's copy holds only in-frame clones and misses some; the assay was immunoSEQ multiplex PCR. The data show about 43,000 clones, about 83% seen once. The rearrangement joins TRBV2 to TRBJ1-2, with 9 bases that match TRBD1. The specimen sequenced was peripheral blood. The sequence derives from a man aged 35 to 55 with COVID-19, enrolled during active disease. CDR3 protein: CASSGTGDSYTF. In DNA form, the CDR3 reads TGTGCCAGCAGTGGGACAGGGGATAGCTACACCTTC.